This T cell receptor beta chain was profiled in a study of T cells in Graves' hyperthyroidism and ophthalmopathy. The trim removed 4 bases at V and 1 base at J, leaving 16 bases unmatched. CDR1 and CDR2 from the germline V gene are MDHEN and SYDVKM. The CDR3 is 19 residues long. RNA transcripts were the template for amplifying TCR beta CDR3 regions. First-round RT-PCR with HTBI primers amplified the TCR CDR3 region. TCRdb ran MiXCR on the multiplex PCR reads and lists one entry per CDR3 protein. This sample has 600,000 to 750,000 distinct CDR3 sequences, with roughly 17% found just once. The TCR originated in a man in his fifties or sixties with Graves' hyperthyroidism. Material: blood. The chain carries TRBV28 and TRBJ2-5; 9 bases agree with TRBD2. The CDR3, as DNA: TGTGCCAGCAGTTCCGCGCCGGGACTAGCTCCAAACCTCCAAGAGACCCAGTACTTC. Translation gives CASSSAPGLAPNLQETQYF. Together with reference TRBV28 and TRBJ2-5, the CDR3 gives the full variable domain: DVKVTQSSRYLVKRTGEKVFLECVQDMDHENMFWYRQDPGLGLRLIYFSYDVKMKEKGDIPEGYSVSREKKERFSLILESASTNQTSMYLCASSSAPGLAPNLQETQYFGPGTRLLVL.